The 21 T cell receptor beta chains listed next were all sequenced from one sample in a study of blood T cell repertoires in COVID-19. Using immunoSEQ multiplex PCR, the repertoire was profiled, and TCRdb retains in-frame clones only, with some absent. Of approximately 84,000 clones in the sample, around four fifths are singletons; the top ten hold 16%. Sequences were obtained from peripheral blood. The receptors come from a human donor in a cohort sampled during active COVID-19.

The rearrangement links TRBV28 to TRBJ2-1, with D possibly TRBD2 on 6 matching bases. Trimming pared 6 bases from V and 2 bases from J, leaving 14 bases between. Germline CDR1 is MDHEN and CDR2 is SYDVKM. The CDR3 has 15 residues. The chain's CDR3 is CASRLGAGPYNEQFF. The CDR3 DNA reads TGTGCCAGCAGGCTCGGGGCGGGACCCTACAATGAGCAGTTCTTC.

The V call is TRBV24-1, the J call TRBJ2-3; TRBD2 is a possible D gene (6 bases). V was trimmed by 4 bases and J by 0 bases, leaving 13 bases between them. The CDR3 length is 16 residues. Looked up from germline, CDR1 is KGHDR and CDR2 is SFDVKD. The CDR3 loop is CATSDGSSVSTDTQYF. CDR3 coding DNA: TGTGCCACCAGTGACGGTTCTAGCGTGAGCACAGATACGCAGTATTTT.

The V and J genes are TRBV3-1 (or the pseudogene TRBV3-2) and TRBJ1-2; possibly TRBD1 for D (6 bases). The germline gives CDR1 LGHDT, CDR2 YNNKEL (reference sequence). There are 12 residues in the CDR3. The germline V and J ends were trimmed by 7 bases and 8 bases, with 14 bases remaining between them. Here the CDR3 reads CASTTGNVGYTF. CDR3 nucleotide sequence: TGTGCCAGCACAACAGGGAACGTGGGCTACACCTTC.

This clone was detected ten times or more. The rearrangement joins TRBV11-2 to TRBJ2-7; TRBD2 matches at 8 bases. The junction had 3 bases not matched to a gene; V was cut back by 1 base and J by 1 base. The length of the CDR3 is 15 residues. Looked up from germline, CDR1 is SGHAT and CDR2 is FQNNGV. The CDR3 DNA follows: TGTGCCAGCAGCTTAGTCCAGCGGGAGTCCTACGAGCAGTACTTC. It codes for CASSLVQRESYEQYF.

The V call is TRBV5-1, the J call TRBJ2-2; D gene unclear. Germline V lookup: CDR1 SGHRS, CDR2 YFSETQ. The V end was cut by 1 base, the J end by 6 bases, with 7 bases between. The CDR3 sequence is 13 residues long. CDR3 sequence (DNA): TGCGCCAGCAGCTTGCTAACGTCCGGGGAGCTGTTTTTT. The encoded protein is CASSLLTSGELFF.

For the CDR3, the DNA is TGTGCCAGCAGCGCAGGGAACACTGAAGCTTTCTTT. It yields the protein CASSAGNTEAFF. The rearrangement links TRBV11-2 to TRBJ1-1; no reliable D call. V was shortened by 5 bases and J by 1 base, with 5 bases between the two germline ends. The CDR3 runs 12 residues. Germline V lookup: CDR1 SGHAT, CDR2 FQNNGV.

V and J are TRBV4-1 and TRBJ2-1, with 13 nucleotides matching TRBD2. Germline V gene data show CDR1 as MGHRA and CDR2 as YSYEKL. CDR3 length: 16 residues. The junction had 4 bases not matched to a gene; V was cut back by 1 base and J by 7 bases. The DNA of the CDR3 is TGCGCCAGCAGCCAAGGTCGACTAGCGGGAGGAAATGAGCAGTTCTTC. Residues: CASSQGRLAGGNEQFF.

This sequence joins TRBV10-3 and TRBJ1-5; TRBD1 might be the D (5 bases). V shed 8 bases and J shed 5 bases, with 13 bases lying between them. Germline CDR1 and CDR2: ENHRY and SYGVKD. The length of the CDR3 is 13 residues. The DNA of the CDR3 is TGTGCCATCGGGGGAGGGTTGGATCAGCCCCAGCATTTT. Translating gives CAIGGGLDQPQHF.

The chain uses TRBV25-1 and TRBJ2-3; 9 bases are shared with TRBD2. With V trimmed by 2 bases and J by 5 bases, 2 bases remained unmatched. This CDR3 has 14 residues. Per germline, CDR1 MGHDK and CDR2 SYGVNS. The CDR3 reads CASSEAGGIDTQYF. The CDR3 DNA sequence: TGTGCCAGCAGTGAAGCGGGAGGGATAGATACGCAGTATTTT.

CDR3 nucleotides: TGTGCCATAAAAGGGACAGGGCTTAGCACAGATACGCAGTATTTT. Protein sequence: CAIKGTGLSTDTQYF. This chain connects TRBV10-3 to TRBJ2-3; 9 bases agree with TRBD1. Germline trimming cut 9 bases from V and 0 bases from J; bases unmatched to any gene: 7. Germline CDR1 and CDR2: ENHRY and SYGVKD. The length of the CDR3 is 15 residues.

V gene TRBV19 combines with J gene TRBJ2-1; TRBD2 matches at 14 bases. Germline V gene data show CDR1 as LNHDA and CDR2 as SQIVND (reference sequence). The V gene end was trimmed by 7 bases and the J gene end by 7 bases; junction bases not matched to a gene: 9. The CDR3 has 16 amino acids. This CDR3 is CASIPRLAGGQNEQFF. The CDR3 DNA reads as TGTGCCAGTATCCCGAGACTAGCGGGAGGGCAGAATGAGCAGTTCTTC. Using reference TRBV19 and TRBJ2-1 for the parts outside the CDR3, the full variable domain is DGGITQSPKYLFRKEGQNVTLSCEQNLNHDAMYWYRQDPGQGLRLIYYSQIVNDFQKGDIAEGYSVSREKKESFPLTVTSAQKNPTAFYLCASIPRLAGGQNEQFFGPGTRLTVL.

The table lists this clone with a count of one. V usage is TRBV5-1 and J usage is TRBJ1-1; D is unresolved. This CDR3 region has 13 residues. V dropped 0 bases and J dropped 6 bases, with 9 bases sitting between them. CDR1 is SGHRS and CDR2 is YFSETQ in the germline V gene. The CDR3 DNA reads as TGCGCCAGCAGCTTGGACGGCGCGGCTGAAGCTTTCTTT. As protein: CASSLDGAAEAFF.

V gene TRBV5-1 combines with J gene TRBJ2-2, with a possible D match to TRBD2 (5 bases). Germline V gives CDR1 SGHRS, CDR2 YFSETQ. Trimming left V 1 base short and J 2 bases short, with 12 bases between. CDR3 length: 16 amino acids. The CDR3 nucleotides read TGCGCCAGCAGCTTGAATCGGGGTCCAAACACCGGGGAGCTGTTTTTT. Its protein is CASSLNRGPNTGELFF.

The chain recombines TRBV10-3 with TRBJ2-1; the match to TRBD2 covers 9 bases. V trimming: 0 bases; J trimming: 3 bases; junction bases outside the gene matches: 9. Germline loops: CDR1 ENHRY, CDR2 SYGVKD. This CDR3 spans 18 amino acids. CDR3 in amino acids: CAISESRSAGGRYNEQFF. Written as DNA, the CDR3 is TGTGCCATCAGTGAGTCGAGATCGGCGGGAGGGCGCTACAATGAGCAGTTCTTC.

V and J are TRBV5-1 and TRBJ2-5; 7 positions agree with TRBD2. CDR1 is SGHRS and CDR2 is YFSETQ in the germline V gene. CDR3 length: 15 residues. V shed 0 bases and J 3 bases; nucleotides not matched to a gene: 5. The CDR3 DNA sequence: TGCGCCAGCAGCTTGGGCGGCGGGGGAGAAGAGACCCAGTACTTC. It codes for CASSLGGGGEETQYF.

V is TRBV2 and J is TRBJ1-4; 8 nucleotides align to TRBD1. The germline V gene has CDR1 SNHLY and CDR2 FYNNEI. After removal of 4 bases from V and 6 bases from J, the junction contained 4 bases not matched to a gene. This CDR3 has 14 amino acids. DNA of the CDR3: TGTGCCAGCAGTGGGCAGGGGGCAGATGAAAAACTGTTTTTT. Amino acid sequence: CASSGQGADEKLFF.

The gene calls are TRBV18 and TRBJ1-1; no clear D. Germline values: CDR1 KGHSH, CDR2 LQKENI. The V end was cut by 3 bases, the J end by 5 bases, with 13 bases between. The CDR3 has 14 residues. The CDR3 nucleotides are TGTGCCAGCTCACCCTCCGGAGGCGGGACTGAAGCTTTCTTT. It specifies CASSPSGGGTEAFF.

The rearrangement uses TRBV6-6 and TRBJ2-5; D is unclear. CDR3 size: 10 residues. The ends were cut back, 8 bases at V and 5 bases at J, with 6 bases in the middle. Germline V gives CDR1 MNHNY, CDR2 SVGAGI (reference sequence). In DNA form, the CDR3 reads TGTGCCAGCGCCGGGGAGACCCAGTACTTC. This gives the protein CASAGETQYF.

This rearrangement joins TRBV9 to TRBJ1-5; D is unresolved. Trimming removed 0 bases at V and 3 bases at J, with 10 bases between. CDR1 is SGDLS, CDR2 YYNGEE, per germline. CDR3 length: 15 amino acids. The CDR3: CASSVGPGDNQPQHF. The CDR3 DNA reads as TGTGCCAGCAGCGTAGGCCCCGGGGACAATCAGCCCCAGCATTTT.

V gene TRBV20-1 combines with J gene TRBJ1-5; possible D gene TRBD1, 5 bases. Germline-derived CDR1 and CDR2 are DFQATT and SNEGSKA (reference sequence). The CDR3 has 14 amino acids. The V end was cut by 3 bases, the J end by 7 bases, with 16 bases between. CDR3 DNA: TGCAGTGCTAGTCTAACGGGACTTTTGCAGCCCCAGCATTTT. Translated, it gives CSASLTGLLQPQHF.

This CDR3 is CASSSTGNTEAFF. The CDR3 nucleotides are TGTGCCAGCTCATCGACAGGGAACACTGAAGCTTTCTTT. The chain links TRBV18 to TRBJ1-1, with D possibly matching TRBD1 (6 bases). The CDR3 is 13 residues long. V gave up 5 bases and J gave up 1 base, with 8 bases separating them. CDR1 KGHSH and CDR2 LQKENI come from the germline V gene.